This passage covers 20 T cell receptor beta chains from one sample sequenced in a study of T-cell memory formation after mild COVID-19. TCRdb reanalysed the 5' RACE reads using MiXCR and keeps one entry per CDR3 protein. The sample records some 340,000 distinct CDR3 sequences, 10% to 15% being singletons. The sample comprised PBMCs or a T cell subset sorted from them (not recorded which). These receptors all come from a man aged 18-30 years who had mild COVID-19 (a few samples of this study predate the infection). Cell type and time point are not known.

This clonotype came up a few times. The V gene is TRBV5-1, the J gene TRBJ2-2; TRBD2 aligns across 9 bases. CDR3 length: 21 amino acids. CDR1 is SGHRS, CDR2 YFSETQ, per germline. Trimming at V came to 4 bases and at J to 0 bases, leaving 19 bases not matched to a gene. The DNA for the CDR3 is TGCGCCAGCAGCGCTTTGTGGAGCGGGGGGCCATTAAACGCGAACACCGGGGAGCTGTTTTTT. Its protein product is CASSALWSGGPLNANTGELFF.

This clonotype was picked up a small number of times. CDR3 sequence (DNA): TGTGCCAGCAGCGTAGTGGATTGGTTCCCTACAGATACGCAGTATTTT. Its translation: CASSVVDWFPTDTQYF. The gene calls are TRBV9 and TRBJ2-3, with unresolved D. Trimming left V 0 bases short and J 3 bases short, with 14 bases between. Per germline, CDR1 SGDLS and CDR2 YYNGEE. The CDR3 is 16 residues long. Filled out from reference TRBV9 and TRBJ2-3, the complete variable domain reads DSGVTQTPKHLITATGQRVTLRCSPRSGDLSVYWYQQSLDQGLQFLIQYYNGEERAKGNILERFSAQQFPDLHSELNLSSLELGDSALYFCASSVVDWFPTDTQYFGPGTRLTVL.

This rearrangement joins TRBV16 to TRBJ2-4; TRBD1 aligns across 8 bases. V lost 4 bases to trimming and J lost 0 bases; unmatched junction nucleotides: 5. Germline V gene lookup returns CDR1 KGHSY and CDR2 FQNENV. This CDR3 comprises 16 residues. CDR3 protein: CASSRGQGEAKNIQYF. The DNA for the CDR3 is TGTGCCAGCAGCCGTGGACAGGGAGAAGCCAAAAACATTCAGTACTTC.

This rearrangement joins TRBV27 to TRBJ1-6; tentative D call: TRBD1 (6 bases). CDR3 length equals 14 residues. Germline V gene data show CDR1 as MNHEY and CDR2 as SMNVEV (reference sequence). The ends were cut back, 10 bases at V and 7 bases at J, with 17 bases in the middle. CDR3 nucleotide sequence: TGTGCCACCACAACACAGGGATGGAATTCACCCCTCCACTTT. This codes for CATTTQGWNSPLHF.

The chain is built from TRBV20-1 and TRBJ2-4; D not resolved. This CDR3 is 11 amino acids long. The V and J ends lost 7 bases and 7 bases respectively, with 11 bases between them. The V gene's germline CDR1 is DFQATT and CDR2 SNEGSKA (reference sequence). CDR3 region: CSVYSSNIQYF. CDR3 nucleotides: TGCAGTGTTTATTCCAGTAACATTCAGTACTTC.

V is TRBV7-2 and J is TRBJ2-1; 7 bases match TRBD2. CDR3 length: 16 residues. Per germline, CDR1 SGHTA and CDR2 FQGNSA. Trimming took 3 bases from V and 8 from J; bases not matched to a gene: 13. The DNA of the CDR3 is TGTGCCAGCAGCTTGCGGTCGGGGGGACCGGGTGATGAGCAGTTCTTC. It is translated as CASSLRSGGPGDEQFF.

The table lists this clonotype with many counts. V and J are TRBV9 and TRBJ2-3, with D uncertain. Germline CDR1 reads SGDLS; CDR2 reads YYNGEE. Trimming left V 0 bases short and J 4 bases short, with 15 bases between. The CDR3 consists of 16 residues. The CDR3 here is CASSVGGGPSSDTQYF. Written as DNA, the CDR3 is TGTGCCAGCAGCGTAGGAGGTGGTCCAAGCTCAGATACGCAGTATTTT.

This clonotype turned up a few times. In nucleotides, the CDR3 is TGCGCCAGCAGCATCGACTCCGCATACACAGATACGCAGTATTTT. Its protein product is CASSIDSAYTDTQYF. V and J are TRBV5-1 and TRBJ2-3; D gene ambiguous. V was clipped by 4 bases and J by 2 bases, with 14 bases between them. Per the germline V gene, CDR1 is SGHRS and CDR2 is YFSETQ. The CDR3 runs 15 residues.

This clonotype turned up a few times. The V gene is TRBV7-9, the J gene TRBJ1-2; TRBD1 matches 9 bases. Losses at the gene ends were 3 bases for V and 7 bases for J; bases not matched to a gene: 9. CDR3 length: 15 amino acids. Germline-derived CDR1 and CDR2 are SEHNR and FQNEAQ (reference sequence). The CDR3 here is CASSLTGGRFGGYTF. DNA for the CDR3: TGTGCCAGCAGCTTGACAGGGGGTCGTTTCGGTGGCTACACCTTC.

Only a few counts were recorded for this clonotype. V is TRBV20-1 and J is TRBJ2-7; no clear D gene. CDR3 length: 14 amino acids. Germline values: CDR1 DFQATT, CDR2 SNEGSKA (reference sequence). V was shortened by 2 bases and J by 7 bases, with 18 bases between the two germline ends. The chain's CDR3 is CSARPRTPLWEQYV. The CDR3 DNA follows: TGCAGTGCTAGACCCCGTACCCCACTCTGGGAGCAGTACGTC.

A few counts support this clonotype. This sequence joins TRBV7-9 and TRBJ1-1; D remains unclear. CDR1 and CDR2 from the germline V gene are SEHNR and FQNEAQ (reference sequence). V lost 2 bases and J 6 bases, leaving 4 bases between the germline ends. The CDR3 length is 11 residues. In nucleotides, the CDR3 is TGTGCCAGCAGCTTAAAGCCTGAAGCTTTCTTT. It translates to CASSLKPEAFF.

This clonotype occurred a few times. The chain has TRBV5-1 and TRBJ1-1, with no clear D. Per germline, CDR1 SGHRS and CDR2 YFSETQ. This CDR3 comprises 13 residues. The germline V and J ends were trimmed by 0 bases and 4 bases, with 7 bases remaining between them. This chain's CDR3 is CASSLVSPTEAFF. In nucleotides, the CDR3 is TGCGCCAGCAGCTTGGTCAGCCCCACTGAAGCTTTCTTT.

This clonotype was recorded a few times. The CDR3 region is CASSQGGPGGQETQYF. For the CDR3, the DNA is TGTGCCAGCAGCCAAGGGGGGCCAGGGGGACAAGAGACCCAGTACTTC. The V call is TRBV3-1, the J call TRBJ2-5; 7 bases align to TRBD1. This CDR3 is built from 16 residues. The germline CDR1 and CDR2 sequences are LGHDT and YNNKEL (reference sequence). The V segment lost 1 base and the J segment 2 bases; nucleotides outside the gene matches: 7.

This clonotype was seen only a few times. This chain joins TRBV21-1 and TRBJ1-4. TRBV21-1 corresponds to a pseudogene. This CDR3 has 15 amino acids. DNA for the CDR3: TGTGCCAGCAGCAAAGAGGCGGCAACTAATGAAAAACTGTTTTTT. This translates into CASSKEAATNEKLFF.

The gene calls are TRBV28 and TRBJ2-5; D unclear. Deletions cut 3 bases from V and 5 bases from J, with 10 bases between. Germline values: CDR1 MDHEN, CDR2 SYDVKM. The CDR3 totals 13 residues. The CDR3 DNA reads as TGTGCCAGCAGTTTCAGCGCACTGGAGACCCAGTACTTC. Its translation is CASSFSALETQYF.

The rearrangement joins TRBV7-2 to TRBJ2-2; D perhaps matches TRBD2 (6 bases). The CDR3 runs 16 residues. V shed 5 bases and J shed 0 bases, with 13 bases lying between them. Germline values: CDR1 SGHTA, CDR2 FQGNSA. CDR3 sequence (DNA): TGTGCCAGCAGCCAATGGGGGGTTGCGAACACCGGGGAGCTGTTTTTT. It encodes CASSQWGVANTGELFF.

This chain connects TRBV12-3 or TRBV12-4 to TRBJ2-3; D perhaps matches TRBD1 (6 bases). V lost 5 bases and J lost 0, with 9 bases in between. The CDR3 covers 14 residues. The DNA for the CDR3 is TGTGCCAGCAGTACAGGACAGAGCACAGATACGCAGTATTTT. Translation: CASSTGQSTDTQYF.

V is TRBV27 and J is TRBJ2-7, with 7 bases matching TRBD1. The CDR3 extends over 12 amino acids. V gave up 8 bases and J gave up 5 bases; unmatched junction bases: 6. Germline-derived CDR1 and CDR2 are MNHEY and SMNVEV (reference sequence). The CDR3, as DNA: TGTGCCAGCGAGACAGGGAAAAACGAGCAGTACGTC. Amino acids: CASETGKNEQYV.

This clonotype was detected a few times. The CDR3, as DNA: TGTGCCATCAGTGAGCCTGCTCGGACTAGCGGGGTTTACAATGAGCAGTTCTTC. Its translation is CAISEPARTSGVYNEQFF. The chain joins TRBV10-3 to TRBJ2-1; 12 bases map to TRBD2. From germline, CDR1 is ENHRY and CDR2 SYGVKD. Germline trimming cut 2 bases from V and 4 bases from J; bases unmatched to any gene: 9. The CDR3 totals 18 residues.

This clonotype appeared a few times. The chain has TRBV18 and TRBJ2-7; 9 bases line up with TRBD1. The CDR3 consists of 13 residues. Germline V CDR1 and CDR2: KGHSH, LQKENI. After removal of 4 bases from V and 6 bases from J, the junction contained 4 bases not matched to a gene. CDR3 nucleotide sequence: TGTGCCAGCTCACGTGACAGGGGGGCCGAGCAGTACGTC. It is translated as CASSRDRGAEQYV.